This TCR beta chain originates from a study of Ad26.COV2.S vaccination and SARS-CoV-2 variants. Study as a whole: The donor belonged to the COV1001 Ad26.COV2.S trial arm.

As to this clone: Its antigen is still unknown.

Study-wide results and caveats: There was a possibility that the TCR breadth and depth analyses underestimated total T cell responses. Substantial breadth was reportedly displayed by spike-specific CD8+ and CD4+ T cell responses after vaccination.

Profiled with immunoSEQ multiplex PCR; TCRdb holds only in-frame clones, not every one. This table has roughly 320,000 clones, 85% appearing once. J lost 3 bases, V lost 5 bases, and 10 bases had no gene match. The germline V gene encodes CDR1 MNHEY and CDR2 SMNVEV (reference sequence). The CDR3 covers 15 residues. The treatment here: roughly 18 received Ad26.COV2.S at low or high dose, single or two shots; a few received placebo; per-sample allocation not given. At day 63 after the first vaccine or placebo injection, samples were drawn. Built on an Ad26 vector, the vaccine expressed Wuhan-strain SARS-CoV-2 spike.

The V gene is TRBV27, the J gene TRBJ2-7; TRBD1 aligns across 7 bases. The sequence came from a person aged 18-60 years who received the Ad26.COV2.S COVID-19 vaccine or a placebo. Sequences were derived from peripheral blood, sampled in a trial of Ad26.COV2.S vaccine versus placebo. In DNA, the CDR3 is TGTGCCAGCAGTCAAAGACAGGGCGGATACTACGAGCAGTACTTC. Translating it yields CASSQRQGGYYEQYF.